Listed below are T cell receptor beta chains from one sample, sequenced in a study of T cells and Merkel cell carcinoma outcomes. Method: immunoSEQ multiplex PCR; TCRdb's copy keeps in-frame clones and lacks some. The data show 9,500 to 15,000 clones, roughly 96% seen once. Sequencing was done on a sample of tumor tissue from Merkel cell carcinoma. These receptors were taken from a human donor with Merkel cell carcinoma. Each CDR3 is given with its conserved first and last residue. The order of the fields is CDR3 DNA, CDR3 protein, D gene, clone size, J gene, V gene. The D gene is left open where the match is weak. Size is stated for part of the rows, as once, few or many counts, or as a class when the clone is expanded.

cdr3_nt: TGTGCCAGCAGCATCACAGGGAACTATGGCTACACCTTC
cdr3_aa: CASSITGNYGYTF
d_call: -
clone_size: -
j_call: TRBJ1-2
v_call: TRBV27

cdr3_nt: TGTGCCAGCAGCGTAGTCCCCGAGAACACTGAAGCTTTCTTT
cdr3_aa: CASSVVPENTEAFF
d_call: -
clone_size: -
j_call: TRBJ1-1
v_call: TRBV9

cdr3_nt: TGTGCCTGGAGTGTATGGGGGCCCGACGAGCAGTACTTC
cdr3_aa: CAWSVWGPDEQYF
d_call: -
clone_size: -
j_call: TRBJ2-7
v_call: TRBV30

cdr3_nt: TGTGCCAGCTCCCCGCGGAACTCTGAGGGGGTATATTTT
cdr3_aa: CASSPRNSEGVYF
d_call: -
clone_size: -
j_call: TRBJ1-3
v_call: TRBV18

cdr3_nt: TGTGCCAGCAGGGCCGTCCACATGAACACTGAAGCTTTCTTT
cdr3_aa: CASRAVHMNTEAFF
d_call: -
clone_size: -
j_call: TRBJ1-1
v_call: TRBV6-4

cdr3_nt: TGTGCCACCAGCAGAGATAACAGGCCTACGCAGTATTTT
cdr3_aa: CATSRDNRPTQYF
d_call: -
clone_size: -
j_call: TRBJ2-3
v_call: TRBV15

cdr3_nt: TGTGCCAGCAGCTTAGTTATGGGGGGCGAGCAGTACTTC
cdr3_aa: CASSLVMGGEQYF
d_call: -
clone_size: -
j_call: TRBJ2-7
v_call: TRBV5-6

cdr3_nt: TGCAGCGGGGGGGTTCCTGTAGATGAGCAGTTCTTC
cdr3_aa: CSGGVPVDEQFF
d_call: -
clone_size: -
j_call: TRBJ2-1
v_call: TRBV29-1

cdr3_nt: TGTGCCAGCAGTTTATGGGCAGCCTACGAGCAGTACTTC
cdr3_aa: CASSLWAAYEQYF
d_call: -
clone_size: -
j_call: TRBJ2-7
v_call: TRBV28

cdr3_nt: TGCGCCAGCAGCTTGGGACAGGGTGGAGAGACCCAGTACTTC
cdr3_aa: CASSLGQGGETQYF
d_call: TRBD1
clone_size: -
j_call: TRBJ2-5
v_call: TRBV5-1

cdr3_nt: TGTGCCAGCAGTGAGGGGCTAGCGAGCACCGGGGAGCTGTTTTTT
cdr3_aa: CASSEGLASTGELFF
d_call: -
clone_size: -
j_call: TRBJ2-2
v_call: TRBV6-1

cdr3_nt: TGTGCCAGCAGTGAAGGGAGCGTGGGCACAGATACGCAGTATTTT
cdr3_aa: CASSEGSVGTDTQYF
d_call: -
clone_size: few
j_call: TRBJ2-3
v_call: TRBV6-1

cdr3_nt: TGTGCCAGCAGCTTGGGGGACAGGGGGGGATTGGGGACCCAGTACTTC
cdr3_aa: CASSLGDRGGLGTQYF
d_call: TRBD1
clone_size: -
j_call: TRBJ2-5
v_call: TRBV7-8

cdr3_nt: TGTGCCAGCAGCGCCCCACCGGGACTAGTGGCCTACAATGAGCAGTTCTTC
cdr3_aa: CASSAPPGLVAYNEQFF
d_call: TRBD2
clone_size: -
j_call: TRBJ2-1
v_call: TRBV11-3

cdr3_nt: TGTGCCAGCAGATACACCGCCGCGGGAGGCCCCAATGAGCAGTTCTTC
cdr3_aa: CASRYTAAGGPNEQFF
d_call: TRBD2
clone_size: -
j_call: TRBJ2-1
v_call: TRBV6-5

cdr3_nt: TGTGCCAGCAGACAAACGGAGGCCGGGGAGCTGTTTTTT
cdr3_aa: CASRQTEAGELFF
d_call: -
clone_size: -
j_call: TRBJ2-2
v_call: TRBV27

cdr3_nt: -
cdr3_aa: CASSILGTSQETQYF
d_call: -
clone_size: -
j_call: TRBJ2-5
v_call: TRBV7-3

cdr3_nt: TGCGCCAGCAGCCCCCTGGGCAGTTTGGATACGCAGTATTTT
cdr3_aa: CASSPLGSLDTQYF
d_call: -
clone_size: -
j_call: TRBJ2-3
v_call: TRBV5-1

cdr3_nt: TGCAGTGCAAAGAAGGTGAAACAGTACTTC
cdr3_aa: CSAKKVKQYF
d_call: -
clone_size: once
j_call: TRBJ2-4
v_call: TRBV20-1

cdr3_nt: TGTGCCTGGCGCCACCGTACAACCCCATACAATGAGCAGTTCTTC
cdr3_aa: CAWRHRTTPYNEQFF
d_call: -
clone_size: few
j_call: TRBJ2-1
v_call: TRBV30

cdr3_nt: TGCGCCAGCAGTCAATCTTCGAAGTCTTACGAGCAGTACTTC
cdr3_aa: CASSQSSKSYEQYF
d_call: -
clone_size: -
j_call: TRBJ2-7
v_call: TRBV23-1

cdr3_nt: TGCGCCAGCAGCCGCTCGGGGGGGACAGGGGATGAAAAACTGTTTTTT
cdr3_aa: CASSRSGGTGDEKLFF
d_call: TRBD1
clone_size: -
j_call: TRBJ1-4
v_call: TRBV4-3

cdr3_nt: TGTGCCAGCAGCCCGGGACAGACCGACACAGATACGCAGTATTTT
cdr3_aa: CASSPGQTDTDTQYF
d_call: TRBD1
clone_size: -
j_call: TRBJ2-3
v_call: TRBV7-9

cdr3_nt: TGTGCCAGCAGCCAACAGACAGGGGGCTATGGCTACACCTTC
cdr3_aa: CASSQQTGGYGYTF
d_call: TRBD1
clone_size: -
j_call: TRBJ1-2
v_call: TRBV14

cdr3_nt: TGTGCCTGGAGTTCATTCGACGGACTGAGCAATCAGCCCCAGCATTTT
cdr3_aa: CAWSSFDGLSNQPQHF
d_call: -
clone_size: -
j_call: TRBJ1-5
v_call: TRBV30

cdr3_nt: TGCGCCAGCAGCCATTACATGCCGTGGGGGGCAGATACGCAGTATTTT
cdr3_aa: CASSHYMPWGADTQYF
d_call: -
clone_size: -
j_call: TRBJ2-3
v_call: TRBV4-3

cdr3_nt: TGTGCCAGCAGTTTGTCAAGTCGAGGCTACACCTTC
cdr3_aa: CASSLSSRGYTF
d_call: -
clone_size: -
j_call: TRBJ1-2
v_call: TRBV28

cdr3_nt: TGTGCCAGCAGCGTAGCCGGAGAAGAGACCCAGTACTTC
cdr3_aa: CASSVAGEETQYF
d_call: -
clone_size: -
j_call: TRBJ2-5
v_call: TRBV9

cdr3_nt: TGTGCCAGCAGTCTCTTAGCCGACAGAGGAGGGCAGTACTTC
cdr3_aa: CASSLLADRGGQYF
d_call: -
clone_size: -
j_call: TRBJ2-7
v_call: TRBV28

cdr3_nt: TGTGCCAGCACGATCAGGACAGGGAGCACCGGGGAGCTGTTTTTT
cdr3_aa: CASTIRTGSTGELFF
d_call: TRBD1
clone_size: few
j_call: TRBJ2-2
v_call: TRBV27

cdr3_nt: TGTGTCAGCAGCTTAGGGGCGGGTCGACAAGAGACCCAGTACTTC
cdr3_aa: CVSSLGAGRQETQYF
d_call: -
clone_size: -
j_call: TRBJ2-5
v_call: TRBV7-2

cdr3_nt: TGCGCCAGCAGCACCCTCCCCCTCTCTAGCGGGAGTAACAACGAGCAGTACTTC
cdr3_aa: CASSTLPLSSGSNNEQYF
d_call: TRBD2
clone_size: -
j_call: TRBJ2-7
v_call: TRBV5-1

cdr3_nt: TGTGCCAGCAGTAAACCAGGGGCCCCAGAGGACACTGAAGCTTTCTTT
cdr3_aa: CASSKPGAPEDTEAFF
d_call: -
clone_size: -
j_call: TRBJ1-1
v_call: TRBV7-9

cdr3_nt: TGTGCCAGCAGCTCCAACAGGGGGGCTAACTATGGCTACACCTTC
cdr3_aa: CASSSNRGANYGYTF
d_call: TRBD1
clone_size: few
j_call: TRBJ1-2
v_call: TRBV7-2

cdr3_nt: TGTGCCATCACCCCGTCGGGGGGCACCTACAATGAGCAGTTCTTC
cdr3_aa: CAITPSGGTYNEQFF
d_call: -
clone_size: -
j_call: TRBJ2-1
v_call: TRBV10-3

cdr3_nt: TGTGCCAGCAGCTTTAGGGGAAACTATGGCTACACCTTC
cdr3_aa: CASSFRGNYGYTF
d_call: -
clone_size: -
j_call: TRBJ1-2
v_call: TRBV5-6

cdr3_nt: TGTGCCAGCAGGACGGGCGGGGTGGGGACCCAGTACTTC
cdr3_aa: CASRTGGVGTQYF
d_call: -
clone_size: -
j_call: TRBJ2-5
v_call: TRBV6-5

cdr3_nt: TGTGCCTGGAGTGCCACCCTGACAGGGAGTACTGAAGCTTTCTTT
cdr3_aa: CAWSATLTGSTEAFF
d_call: TRBD1
clone_size: -
j_call: TRBJ1-1
v_call: TRBV30

cdr3_nt: TGTGCCAGCAGCGCAGATCCCAATCAGCCCCAGCATTTT
cdr3_aa: CASSADPNQPQHF
d_call: -
clone_size: -
j_call: TRBJ1-5
v_call: TRBV9

cdr3_nt: TGTGCCAGCTCACCACGGGGGGAGACCCAGTACTTC
cdr3_aa: CASSPRGETQYF
d_call: -
clone_size: few
j_call: TRBJ2-5
v_call: TRBV18

cdr3_nt: TGTGCCAGCAGCTTAGTTCCGGGGGCGAACACCGGGGAGCTGTTTTTT
cdr3_aa: CASSLVPGANTGELFF
d_call: -
clone_size: -
j_call: TRBJ2-2
v_call: TRBV7-2

cdr3_nt: TGCGCCAGCAGCTTGTCGGGACGCCGTTTTGAAGCTTTCTTT
cdr3_aa: CASSLSGRRFEAFF
d_call: -
clone_size: -
j_call: TRBJ1-1
v_call: TRBV5-1

cdr3_nt: TGTGCCAGCAGCTTAGGGGGGACTAGCGGGACCGGGGTGGCCCAGTACTTC
cdr3_aa: CASSLGGTSGTGVAQYF
d_call: TRBD2
clone_size: -
j_call: TRBJ2-5
v_call: TRBV7-2

cdr3_nt: TGTGCCAGCAGACCGACTCGGGAGGGCTACACCTTT
cdr3_aa: CASRPTREGYTF
d_call: -
clone_size: -
j_call: TRBJ1-2
v_call: TRBV6-1

cdr3_nt: TGCGCCAGCAGCTTGGAGCGGGTCGAGCAGTACTTC
cdr3_aa: CASSLERVEQYF
d_call: -
clone_size: -
j_call: TRBJ2-7
v_call: TRBV5-1

cdr3_nt: TGTGCCAGCAGCGTAGTCCCAATTAGAGGGGATACGCAGTATTTT
cdr3_aa: CASSVVPIRGDTQYF
d_call: -
clone_size: -
j_call: TRBJ2-3
v_call: TRBV9

cdr3_nt: TGTGCCAGTAGCCCCAGCGGGAGTCTTACAGATACGCAGTATTTT
cdr3_aa: CASSPSGSLTDTQYF
d_call: TRBD2
clone_size: -
j_call: TRBJ2-3
v_call: TRBV11-2

cdr3_nt: TGTGCCAGCTCACCACCCCATGGCAATGAGCAGTTCTTC
cdr3_aa: CASSPPHGNEQFF
d_call: -
clone_size: -
j_call: TRBJ2-1
v_call: TRBV18

cdr3_nt: TGCAGCGTTGGACAGCACACAGTCTATGGCTACACCTTC
cdr3_aa: CSVGQHTVYGYTF
d_call: -
clone_size: -
j_call: TRBJ1-2
v_call: TRBV29-1

cdr3_nt: TGTGCCAGCAGGGTCGGCGGGAGGGTGCCCACAGATACGCAGTATTTT
cdr3_aa: CASRVGGRVPTDTQYF
d_call: TRBD2
clone_size: -
j_call: TRBJ2-3
v_call: TRBV27

cdr3_nt: TGTGCCAGCAGCTTGCCTCAAATGGGGAACACTGAAGCTTTCTTT
cdr3_aa: CASSLPQMGNTEAFF
d_call: -
clone_size: -
j_call: TRBJ1-1
v_call: TRBV7-9

cdr3_nt: TGTGCCAGTAGCAACCGACAGGGCGAAGAGACCCAGTACTTC
cdr3_aa: CASSNRQGEETQYF
d_call: TRBD1
clone_size: -
j_call: TRBJ2-5
v_call: TRBV19